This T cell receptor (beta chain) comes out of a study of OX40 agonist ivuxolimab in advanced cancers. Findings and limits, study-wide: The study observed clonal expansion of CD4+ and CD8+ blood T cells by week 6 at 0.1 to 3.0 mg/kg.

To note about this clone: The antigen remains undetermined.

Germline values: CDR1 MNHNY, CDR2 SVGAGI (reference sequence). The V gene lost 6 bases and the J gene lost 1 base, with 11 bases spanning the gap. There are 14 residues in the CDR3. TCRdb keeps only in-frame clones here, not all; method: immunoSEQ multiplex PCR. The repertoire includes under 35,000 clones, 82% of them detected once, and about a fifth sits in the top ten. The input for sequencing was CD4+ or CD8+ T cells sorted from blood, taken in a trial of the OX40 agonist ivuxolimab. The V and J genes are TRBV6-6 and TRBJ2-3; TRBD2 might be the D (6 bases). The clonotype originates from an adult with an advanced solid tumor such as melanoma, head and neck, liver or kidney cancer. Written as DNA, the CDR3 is TGTGCCAGCAGAGTGGAGGGCGGCACAGATACGCAGTATTTT. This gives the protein CASRVEGGTDTQYF.